This T cell receptor beta chain was identified during a study of T cell repertoires in cytomegalovirus infection. This CDR3 comprises 15 residues. Germline V gives CDR1 DFQATT, CDR2 SNEGSKA (reference sequence). V lost 2 bases to trimming and J lost 4 bases, with 15 bases between them. TCRdb re-called the reads through MiXCR, storing one row per CDR3 protein. The sample lists fewer than 850,000 distinct CDR3 sequences, approximately 32% occurring once. Comments on this clonotype: As yet, its antigen is unknown.

Findings and limits, study-wide: Ex vivo responses were dominated by HLA-C-restricted CMV-specific TCR beta clonotypes.

Sequencing was performed on cultured CD8+ T cells from PBMCs, taken from culture after CMV antigen stimulation. This chain links TRBV20-1 with TRBJ1-3; unclear D gene. The TCR sequence derives from a human donor in good health (CMV status not recorded). Some clones in this sample may be carry-over from other donors' samples. As DNA, the CDR3 is TGCAGTGCTAGATATGGGAGTGGATTGGGAAACACCATATATTTT. It specifies CSARYGSGLGNTIYF.